This TCR beta chain was sequenced in a study of regulatory T cells in long-lasting Graves disease. Both iRepertoire HTBI primers and Arm-PCR of CDR3 regions were used to build the TCR beta libraries. TCRdb fed the multiplex PCR reads into MiXCR, producing one record per CDR3 protein. The sample yields some 320,000 distinct CDR3 sequences, more than 15% seen once. Germline lookup yields CDR1 KGHDR and CDR2 SFDVKD. Trimming removed 3 bases at V and 3 bases at J, with 21 bases between. The CDR3 length is 18 residues. The time point is: newly diagnosed GD, antithyroid drugs for less than 3 months. RNA extracted from PBMCs served as the sequencing template. This clonotype showed up many times.

Sequencing used peripheral blood mononuclear cells (PBMCs), obtained at new diagnosis, from a patient treated with antithyroid drugs. This chain links TRBV24-1 with TRBJ2-3, with D possibly TRBD2 on 6 matching bases. The source of this sequence is a female donor with Graves disease. CDR3 in amino acids: CATSDPSHREYATDTQYF. CDR3 DNA: TGTGCCACCAGTGATCCCTCACACCGGGAGTACGCTACAGATACGCAGTATTTT.